Listed here are 5 T cell receptor beta chains from one sample, sequenced in a study of neurological immune-mediated disorders. TCRdb recomputed calls from the 5' RACE reads with MiXCR, one row per CDR3 protein. The sample records 15,000 to 20,000 distinct CDR3 sequences, around 10% being singletons. The material sequenced was CD8+ T cells from blood. The receptors were sampled from a woman in her forties or fifties in good health.

At least ten counts were recorded for this clonotype. This chain connects TRBV7-8 to TRBJ2-2; 9 nucleotides align to TRBD1. The CDR3 runs 16 residues. Germline V gives CDR1 SGHVS, CDR2 FQNEAQ. With 5 bases clipped from V and 5 bases from J, the junction kept 9 bases outside the gene matches. The CDR3 spells CASSLPGQGGTGELFF. CDR3 sequence (DNA): TGTGCCAGCAGCCTGCCGGGACAGGGAGGAACCGGGGAGCTGTTTTTT.

This clonotype was counted at least ten times. This chain links TRBV4-3 with TRBJ1-3; D uncertain. V was trimmed by 0 bases and J by 2 bases, leaving 11 bases between them. The CDR3 loop spans 16 amino acids. Germline assignment: CDR1 LGHNA and CDR2 YSLEER. The CDR3 spells CASSQDRGGAGNTIYF. DNA of the CDR3: TGCGCCAGCAGCCAAGATCGGGGTGGAGCTGGAAACACCATATATTTT.

This clonotype was detected many times. One end of the junction fails to match germline, which may point to a read error. The CDR3 region is CANSLPRDRGNTEAFF. The CDR3 DNA reads as TGTGCCAACAGCTTACCCCGGGACAGGGGGAACACTGAAGCTTTCTTT. This chain links TRBV7-9 with TRBJ1-1; 10 nucleotides align to TRBD1. CDR3 size: 16 residues. Per germline, CDR1 SEHNR and CDR2 FQNEAQ (reference sequence).

This clonotype was found a few times. The chain employs TRBV3-1 and TRBJ2-1, with 10 bases lining up with TRBD1. V trimming: 5 bases; J trimming: 7 bases; junction bases outside the gene matches: 8. Germline V gene sequence: CDR1 LGHDT, CDR2 YNNKEL (reference sequence). The CDR3 spans 15 residues. The CDR3 is CASSTRTGGINEQFF. The CDR3 DNA sequence: TGTGCCAGCAGCACCCGGACAGGGGGTATTAATGAGCAGTTCTTC.

This clonotype has a count of ten or more. CDR3 loop: CATDPGQGAETQYF. DNA of the CDR3: TGTGCCACCGACCCGGGACAGGGGGCAGAGACCCAGTACTTC. The chain recombines TRBV10-3 with TRBJ2-5; 12 positions agree with TRBD1. This CDR3 comprises 14 residues. V lost 10 bases to trimming and J lost 4 bases; unmatched junction nucleotides: 7. CDR1 is ENHRY and CDR2 is SYGVKD in the germline V gene.